Each of the 32 T cell receptor beta chains below was sequenced from the same sample in a study of T-cell memory formation after mild COVID-19. Via MiXCR, TCRdb re-called the 5' RACE reads, giving one row per CDR3 protein. This sample carries around 430,000 distinct CDR3 sequences, approximately 15% of them seen once, and the ten largest clones take around a fifth. The specimen was PBMCs or a T cell subset sorted from them (not recorded which). These receptors came from a man between 18 and 29 years old who had mild COVID-19 (a few samples of this study predate the infection). Cell type and time point are not known.

This clonotype appeared a few times. The chain is built from TRBV15 and TRBJ2-3; 9 bases line up with TRBD2. The germline CDR1 and CDR2 sequences are LNHNV and YYDKDF (reference sequence). CDR3 length: 14 amino acids. Unmatched junction bases numbered 7, after V lost 10 bases and J lost 2 bases. DNA for the CDR3: TGTGCCATTCAGAGCGGGGGGAACACAGATACGCAGTATTTT. Protein: CAIQSGGNTDTQYF.

The chain links TRBV10-2 to TRBJ1-5; TRBD1 agrees at 8 bases. The ends lost 8 bases at V and 4 bases at J; junction bases unmatched: 1. This CDR3 spans 12 amino acids. Germline V gene lookup returns CDR1 WSHSY and CDR2 SAAADI. The CDR3 spells CASRDRNQPQHF. The CDR3 bases are TGCGCCAGCCGGGACAGGAATCAGCCCCAGCATTTT.

The chain combines TRBV2 with TRBJ2-2, with D possibly matching TRBD1 (6 bases). The V gene lost 7 bases and the J gene lost 0 bases, with 12 bases spanning the gap. CDR3 length: 15 amino acids. Looked up from germline, CDR1 is SNHLY and CDR2 is FYNNEI. The DNA of the CDR3 is TGTGCCAGCAACGTGGGGACAACGAACACCGGGGAGCTGTTTTTT. This gives the protein CASNVGTTNTGELFF.

This clonotype showed up just a few times. The chain carries TRBV3-1 and TRBJ1-6, with D possibly being TRBD1 (5 bases). The V end was cut by 5 bases, the J end by 5 bases, with 13 bases between. The CDR3 length is 15 residues. Germline CDR1 reads LGHDT; CDR2 reads YNNKEL (reference sequence). The CDR3 sequence is CASSARDANNSPLHF. CDR3 bases: TGTGCCAGCAGCGCCCGGGACGCCAATAATTCACCCCTCCACTTT.

CDR3 protein: CASSPYSGTDTQYF. The CDR3 DNA reads as TGCGCCAGCAGTCCCTATAGCGGCACAGATACGCAGTATTTT. The chain joins TRBV23-1 to TRBJ2-3; possibly TRBD2 for D (5 bases). TRBV23-1 is given ORF status, its function remaining uncertain. This CDR3 contains 14 residues. The V gene lost 4 bases and the J gene lost 1 base, with 9 bases spanning the gap.

This sequence joins TRBV18 and TRBJ2-7; possible D gene TRBD1, 5 bases. V was pared by 2 bases and J by 3 bases, with 17 bases between. This CDR3 is 16 amino acids long. The germline V gene has CDR1 KGHSH and CDR2 LQKENI. The DNA for the CDR3 is TGTGCCAGCTCACCAGAAAATAGGGGCGCAGTCTACGAGCAGTACTTC. Translating it yields CASSPENRGAVYEQYF. The full variable domain, with the rest looked up from reference TRBV18 and TRBJ2-7, is NAGVMQNPRHLVRRRGQEARLRCSPMKGHSHVYWYRQLPEEGLKFMVYLQKENIIDESGMPKERFSAEFPKEGPSILRIQQVVRGDSAAYFCASSPENRGAVYEQYFGPGTRLTVT.

The genes are TRBV6-5 and TRBJ2-1, with D tentatively TRBD1 (5 bases). V lost 5 bases and J lost 11, with 13 bases in between. The CDR3 totals 12 residues. CDR1 MNHEY and CDR2 SVGAGI come from the germline V gene. The CDR3 DNA reads as TGTGCCAGCAGTAGACTGGGGCATCAGCAGTTCTTC. This translates into CASSRLGHQQFF.

This clonotype turned up a few times. The chain carries TRBV25-1 and TRBJ2-5, with unresolved D. V shed 1 base and J shed 3 bases, with 6 bases lying between them. The CDR3 loop spans 13 amino acids. Germline V gene lookup returns CDR1 MGHDK and CDR2 SYGVNS. The CDR3 DNA sequence: TGTGCCAGCAGTGAATTAACGGAAGAGACCCAGTACTTC. This gives the protein CASSELTEETQYF.

The gene calls are TRBV2 and TRBJ2-7, with 7 bases lining up with TRBD1. Germline values: CDR1 SNHLY, CDR2 FYNNEI. J lost 3 bases, V lost 8 bases, and 10 bases had no gene match. The CDR3 loop spans 14 amino acids. In DNA, the CDR3 is TGTGCCAGCCTTCGCACGAGGACAGGCTACGAGCAGTACTTC. Its translation is CASLRTRTGYEQYF.

The chain has TRBV12-3 or TRBV12-4 and TRBJ2-3; 15 positions match TRBD2. With 6 bases clipped from V and 6 bases from J, the junction kept 7 bases outside the gene matches. The CDR3 spans 16 residues. Written as DNA, the CDR3 is TGTGCCAGCAGGAGGACTAGCGGGGGGGCCGCGGATACGCAGTATTTT. Encoded protein: CASRRTSGGAADTQYF.

The rearrangement joins TRBV5-1 to TRBJ1-6; TRBD1 aligns across 8 bases. The CDR3 has 16 residues. Germline CDR1 and CDR2: SGHRS and YFSETQ. Trimming removed 1 base from V and 9 bases from J; junction bases left unmatched: 9. The CDR3 coding sequence is TGCGCCAGCAGCTTGAGGGCAGGGGGCGAGGGTTCACCCCTCCACTTT. Its protein is CASSLRAGGEGSPLHF.

The sample holds a few counts of this clonotype. The chain combines TRBV3-1 with TRBJ1-1, with 7 nucleotides matching TRBD1. The V and J ends lost 3 bases and 1 base, in that order; junction bases with no gene match: 5. Per germline, CDR1 LGHDT and CDR2 YNNKEL (reference sequence). This CDR3 has 15 residues. DNA for the CDR3: TGTGCCAGCAGCCAGAACAGGGGTTGGAACACTGAAGCTTTCTTT. It yields the protein CASSQNRGWNTEAFF.

The chain links TRBV7-2 to TRBJ1-6; D is unclear. The CDR3 spans 12 residues. Germline CDR1 SGHTA, CDR2 FQGNSA. The V and J ends lost 4 bases and 8 bases respectively, with 6 bases between them. In DNA, the CDR3 is TGTGCCAGCAGCTCCGGTGATTCACCCCTCCACTTT. Protein: CASSSGDSPLHF.

The rearrangement links TRBV12-3 or TRBV12-4 to TRBJ2-3; 10 bases are shared with TRBD1. V dropped 5 bases and J dropped 2; count of bases not matched to a gene: 7. This CDR3 spans 16 amino acids. The CDR3 DNA follows: TGTGCCAGCAGTCTAGGGACAGGGGATCCCACAGATACGCAGTATTTT. It codes for CASSLGTGDPTDTQYF.

This clonotype occurred a few times. The chain has TRBV3-1 and TRBJ2-1, with 9 positions matching TRBD2. The CDR3 is made up of 16 amino acids. Germline V lookup: CDR1 LGHDT, CDR2 YNNKEL (reference sequence). Germline trimming cut 4 bases from V and 6 bases from J; bases unmatched to any gene: 10. CDR3 in amino acids: CASSPGSAGGFNEQFF. CDR3 bases: TGTGCCAGCAGCCCCGGTTCAGCGGGGGGTTTCAATGAGCAGTTCTTC.

This rearrangement joins TRBV5-6 to TRBJ1-5; tentatively, D is TRBD1 (6 bases). CDR3 length: 16 residues. The V end was cut by 2 bases, the J end by 0 bases, with 12 bases between. Germline V gene data show CDR1 as SGHDT and CDR2 as YYEEEE. CDR3 DNA sequence: TGTGCCAGCAGCTTCCGCGGACAGTATAGCAATCAGCCCCAGCATTTT. This translates into CASSFRGQYSNQPQHF.

This clonotype was counted between two and nine times. The gene calls are TRBV29-1 and TRBJ1-2, with a weak D call TRBD1 (6 bases). Trimming removed 7 bases at V and 1 base at J, with 10 bases between. Germline CDR1 is SQVTM and CDR2 is ANQGSEA. The CDR3 has 12 residues. CDR3 coding DNA: TGCAGCGGTGGGACATTTAACTATGGCTACACCTTC. Translating gives CSGGTFNYGYTF.

There are a few counts of this clonotype. The chain employs TRBV12-3 or TRBV12-4 and TRBJ2-3; no definite D call. The V end was cut by 4 bases, the J end by 5 bases, with 16 bases between. This CDR3 has 15 residues. CDR3 residues: CASSSSPKGRDTQYF. The CDR3 region has the DNA TGTGCCAGCAGTTCATCTCCCAAGGGTAGAGATACGCAGTATTTT.

The chain carries TRBV7-2 and TRBJ1-2; possibly TRBD1 for D (5 bases). Trimming removed 6 bases from V and 7 bases from J, with 18 bases in between. CDR1 SGHTA and CDR2 FQGNSA come from the germline V gene. This CDR3 contains 14 residues. CDR3 loop: CASSSRGANAGYTF. CDR3 nucleotides: TGTGCCAGCAGTTCAAGGGGTGCGAATGCTGGCTACACCTTC.

This chain uses TRBV20-1 with TRBJ2-2; TRBD1 agrees at 7 bases. V gave up 4 bases and J gave up 2 bases; unmatched junction bases: 7. The CDR3 has 15 residues. Germline CDR1 reads DFQATT; CDR2 reads SNEGSKA (reference sequence). In DNA, the CDR3 is TGCAGTGCTAATTCCGGGACAGCAAACACCGGGGAGCTGTTTTTT. Its translation is CSANSGTANTGELFF.

J is TRBJ2-7 and V is TRBV5-6; the D is unclear. Trimming shortened V by 4 bases and J by 7 bases, and 12 bases separated the two germline ends. This CDR3 comprises 12 residues. Germline V gene lookup returns CDR1 SGHDT and CDR2 YYEEEE. The CDR3, as DNA: TGTGCCAGCAGCCGCCGTCAGCGTGAGCAGTACTTC. Its translation is CASSRRQREQYF.

This chain uses TRBV2 with TRBJ1-6; D is undetermined. Trimming removed 8 bases at V and 8 bases at J, with 13 bases between. The CDR3 covers 13 residues. Germline lookup yields CDR1 SNHLY and CDR2 FYNNEI. The DNA for the CDR3 is TGTGCCAGCGAGCAGGAAATCGATTCACCCCTCCACTTT. Its protein product is CASEQEIDSPLHF. Together with reference TRBV2 and TRBJ1-6, the CDR3 gives the full variable domain: EPEVTQTPSHQVTQMGQEVILRCVPISNHLYFYWYRQILGQKVEFLVSFYNNEISEKSEIFDDQFSVERPDGSNFTLKIRSTKLEDSAMYFCASEQEIDSPLHFGNGTRLTVT.

The CDR3 loop reads CASSLNYAGPSSPLHF. The CDR3 DNA sequence: TGCGCCAGCAGCTTGAATTACGCAGGGCCGAGTTCACCCCTCCACTTT. The chain joins TRBV5-1 to TRBJ1-6, with a possible D match to TRBD1 (5 bases). The V end was cut by 1 base, the J end by 9 bases, with 17 bases between. Germline CDR1 is SGHRS and CDR2 is YFSETQ. The CDR3 sequence is 16 residues long.

The V call is TRBV2, the J call TRBJ2-5; 8 bases align to TRBD1. Germline CDR1 reads SNHLY; CDR2 reads FYNNEI. CDR3 size: 14 residues. J was trimmed by 4 bases and V by 5 bases; bases with no gene match: 6. The CDR3 bases are TGTGCCAGCAGTCGGACAGGGAATGGAGAGACCCAGTACTTC. Protein: CASSRTGNGETQYF.

The chain links TRBV10-3 to TRBJ1-2; 8 nucleotides agree with TRBD1. CDR3 size: 15 residues. Trimming took 4 bases from V and 2 from J; bases not matched to a gene: 6. CDR1 is ENHRY and CDR2 is SYGVKD in the germline V gene. The CDR3 region is CAISGAGGRNYGYTF. The DNA for the CDR3 is TGTGCCATCAGTGGTGCAGGGGGCCGGAACTATGGCTACACCTTC.

The chain uses TRBV5-4 and TRBJ2-7; 8 bases are a match to TRBD2. The CDR3 length is 12 residues. Germline lookup yields CDR1 SGHNT and CDR2 YYREEE (reference sequence). J was trimmed by 12 bases and V by 3 bases; bases with no gene match: 8. The CDR3 DNA follows: TGTGCCAGCAGCTCCGGGACTAGATCTCTGTACTTC. It yields the protein CASSSGTRSLYF.

The chain is built from TRBV9 and TRBJ1-1; D is ambiguous. Germline CDR1 and CDR2: SGDLS and YYNGEE. CDR3 length equals 13 residues. Trimming cost V 0 bases and J 2 bases, with 5 bases left between them. CDR3 protein: CASSVDFNTEAFF. The DNA of the CDR3 is TGTGCCAGCAGCGTAGATTTTAACACTGAAGCTTTCTTT.

The rearrangement uses TRBV7-9 and TRBJ2-2, with 12 bases fitting TRBD1. Per germline, CDR1 SEHNR and CDR2 FQNEAQ (reference sequence). V shed 4 bases, J shed 2 bases, and the junction held 5 bases outside the gene matches. This CDR3 has 17 amino acids. The CDR3 region is CASSSGTGGFNTGELFF. The DNA of the CDR3 is TGTGCCAGCAGCTCCGGGACAGGGGGCTTTAACACCGGGGAGCTGTTTTTT. Looking up the rest from reference TRBV7-9 and TRBJ2-2 gives the full variable domain: DTGVSQNPRHKITKRGQNVTFRCDPISEHNRLYWYRQTLGQGPEFLTYFQNEAQLEKSRLLSDRFSAERPKGSFSTLEIQRTEQGDSAMYLCASSSGTGGFNTGELFFGEGSRLTVL.

The genes are TRBV20-1 and TRBJ1-2; no clear D. The V end lost 0 bases, the J end lost 7 bases, and 12 bases lay between the germline ends. The CDR3 loop spans 13 amino acids. Germline V CDR1 and CDR2: DFQATT, SNEGSKA (reference sequence). The DNA for the CDR3 is TGCAGTGCTAGAGATGGGGTTCACGGTGGCTACACCTTC. It specifies CSARDGVHGGYTF.

The chain links TRBV11-2 to TRBJ1-2; unclear D gene. The CDR3 loop spans 15 amino acids. Germline CDR1 SGHAT, CDR2 FQNNGV. The V end lost 1 base, the J end lost 0 bases, and 9 bases lay between the germline ends. The CDR3 DNA is TGTGCCAGCAGCTTAGGCCCGCCGGCTAACTATGGCTACACCTTC. This sequence encodes CASSLGPPANYGYTF.

Only one count was recorded for this clonotype. This may come from a read error, since a much larger clone is one base off. CDR3: CASSPRANQPQHF. The CDR3 DNA sequence: TGTGCCAGCAGCCCCAGGGCGAATCAGCCCCAGCATTTT. The chain employs TRBV7-9 and TRBJ1-5; D might be TRBD1 (5 bases). The V and J ends lost 5 bases and 4 bases respectively, with 9 bases between them. This CDR3 region has 13 residues. Germline loops: CDR1 SEHNR, CDR2 FQNEAQ (reference sequence).

This clonotype appeared a few times. The gene calls are TRBV12-3 or TRBV12-4 and TRBJ1-1, with a tentative D call TRBD1 (5 bases). Between the trimmed V and J ends, which lost 11 bases and 5 bases, there was a span of 18 bases. The length of the CDR3 is 13 residues. The CDR3 loop reads CARIRTGETEAFF. The CDR3 region has the DNA TGTGCCCGAATTAGGACGGGGGAAACTGAAGCTTTCTTT.